The 30 T cell receptor beta chains presented below share a single source sample, sequenced in a study of T cell responses to AZD1222 COVID-19 vaccine. Only in-frame clones appear in the TCRdb table, and some are missing; sequencing was by immunoSEQ multiplex PCR. The top ten hold roughly 13% of the sample, which has around 99,000 clones, approximately 91% seen once. The sequencing here drew on peripheral blood, taken on day 0 of MenACWY control vaccination. The receptors were gathered from an adult in good health.

The chain combines TRBV9 with TRBJ1-2, with 7 positions matching TRBD1. Germline CDR1 reads SGDLS; CDR2 reads YYNGEE. The CDR3 totals 15 residues. The V segment lost 1 base and the J segment 3 bases; nucleotides outside the gene matches: 6. The CDR3 region is CASSVTIGTDYGYTF. CDR3 DNA sequence: TGTGCCAGCAGCGTAACAATCGGGACAGACTATGGCTACACCTTC.

The CDR3 DNA follows: TGTGCCAGCAGCCCAGGTCCGGACAGGGGTAGGGAGCAGTACTTC. Its translation is CASSPGPDRGREQYF. J is TRBJ2-7 and V is TRBV7-2; 9 positions agree with TRBD1. V lost 5 bases to trimming and J lost 7 bases; unmatched junction nucleotides: 12. The V gene's germline CDR1 is SGHTA and CDR2 FQGNSA. The CDR3 spans 15 residues.

The sample holds a few counts of this clone. The chain couples TRBV28 to TRBJ1-5; D is undetermined. Germline loops: CDR1 MDHEN, CDR2 SYDVKM. This CDR3 contains 14 residues. With 6 bases removed from V and 3 bases from J, the gap between germline ends came to 12 bases. CDR3 bases: TGTGCCAGCAGGAAACAAAACTCCAATCAGCCCCAGCATTTT. Protein product: CASRKQNSNQPQHF. Drawing the rest from reference TRBV28 and TRBJ1-5, the complete variable domain is DVKVTQSSRYLVKRTGEKVFLECVQDMDHENMFWYRQDPGLGLRLIYFSYDVKMKEKGDIPEGYSVSREKKERFSLILESASTNQTSMYLCASRKQNSNQPQHFGDGTRLSIL.

The V gene is TRBV9, the J gene TRBJ2-7; D is unclear. The CDR3 totals 14 residues. Germline lookup yields CDR1 SGDLS and CDR2 YYNGEE. V was trimmed by 0 bases and J by 0 bases, leaving 7 bases between them. Written as DNA, the CDR3 is TGTGCCAGCAGCGTAGCACAGAGCTCCTACGAGCAGTACTTC. It encodes CASSVAQSSYEQYF.

The genes are TRBV18 and TRBJ2-7, with TRBD2 as a possible D gene (5 bases). CDR1 is KGHSH, CDR2 LQKENI, per germline. V was pared by 4 bases and J by 5 bases, with 18 bases between. The CDR3 sequence is 15 residues long. The CDR3 sequence is CASSRGLSGHDEQYF. For the CDR3, the DNA is TGTGCCAGCTCACGAGGACTGTCCGGGCACGACGAGCAGTACTTC. The variable domain in full, with the rest retrieved from reference TRBV18 and TRBJ2-7, is NAGVMQNPRHLVRRRGQEARLRCSPMKGHSHVYWYRQLPEEGLKFMVYLQKENIIDESGMPKERFSAEFPKEGPSILRIQQVVRGDSAAYFCASSRGLSGHDEQYFGPGTRLTVT.

The chain uses TRBV7-8 and TRBJ1-1; D remains ambiguous. Germline V gene sequence: CDR1 SGHVS, CDR2 FQNEAQ. This CDR3 is built from 12 residues. Trimming took 5 bases from V and 8 from J, leaving 12 bases between them. The CDR3: CASSPVFSEAFF. The CDR3 bases are TGTGCCAGCAGCCCGGTCTTTTCGGAAGCTTTCTTT.

This sequence joins TRBV7-8 and TRBJ2-1; TRBD1 is a possible D gene (5 bases). In germline, CDR1 is SGHVS, CDR2 FQNEAQ. This CDR3 is 16 amino acids long. V was trimmed by 5 bases and J by 0 bases, leaving 14 bases between them. CDR3 residues: CASSLRERSSYNEQFF. The CDR3 region has the DNA TGTGCCAGCAGCCTCAGGGAAAGGAGCTCCTACAATGAGCAGTTCTTC.

The V and J genes are TRBV15 and TRBJ1-1, with D maybe TRBD1 (5 bases). This CDR3 spans 14 amino acids. The germline CDR1 and CDR2 sequences are LNHNV and YYDKDF (reference sequence). V dropped 0 bases and J dropped 4 bases, with 9 bases sitting between them. DNA of the CDR3: TGTGCCACCAGCAGAGAAGGGGAGGTCACTGAAGCTTTCTTT. Translation: CATSREGEVTEAFF.

V and J are TRBV5-1 and TRBJ1-4, with 9 bases aligning to TRBD1. The germline gives CDR1 SGHRS, CDR2 YFSETQ. V lost 4 bases to trimming and J lost 6 bases; unmatched junction nucleotides: 7. This CDR3 region has 15 residues. This chain's CDR3 is CASSPTGGGDEKLFF. CDR3 nucleotides: TGCGCCAGCAGCCCCACAGGGGGCGGGGATGAAAAACTGTTTTTT.

This chain joins TRBV28 and TRBJ2-6; D remains unclear. Germline V gene data show CDR1 as MDHEN and CDR2 as SYDVKM. CDR3 length: 13 amino acids. Between the trimmed V and J ends, which lost 7 bases and 4 bases, there was a span of 8 bases. CDR3 in DNA: TGTGCCAGCAAGCTGGCAGGGGCCAACGTCCTGACTTTC. Its translation is CASKLAGANVLTF.

CDR3 coding DNA: TGTGCCAGCAGCGCAGGACTAGCAAACAATGAGCAGTTCTTC. The encoded protein is CASSAGLANNEQFF. The genes are TRBV7-3 and TRBJ2-1; TRBD2 agrees at 8 bases. Germline V lookup: CDR1 SGHTA, CDR2 FQGTGA. This CDR3 spans 14 amino acids. Losses at the gene ends were 5 bases for V and 5 bases for J; bases not matched to a gene: 5.

J is TRBJ1-4 and V is TRBV10-1; the match to TRBD1 covers 8 bases. The V gene end was trimmed by 7 bases and the J gene end by 0 bases; junction bases not matched to a gene: 13. Per the germline V gene, CDR1 is WNHNN and CDR2 is SYGVQD (reference sequence). This CDR3 region has 18 residues. This chain's CDR3 is CASTWTGCYISTNEKLFF. DNA for the CDR3: TGCGCCAGCACATGGACAGGGTGTTATATCTCAACTAATGAAAAACTGTTTTTT.

The chain carries TRBV7-9 and TRBJ1-2; 8 bases align to TRBD1. CDR1 SEHNR and CDR2 FQNEAQ come from the germline V gene (reference sequence). The CDR3 spans 15 residues. J was trimmed by 5 bases and V by 4 bases; bases with no gene match: 9. The CDR3 protein is CASSSSGQETYGYTF. The CDR3 DNA reads TGTGCCAGCAGCTCGTCGGGACAGGAAACTTATGGCTACACCTTC.

The rearrangement links TRBV7-3 to TRBJ2-3; D not resolved. The CDR3 extends over 14 amino acids. Trimming took 2 bases from V and 1 from J, leaving 7 bases between them. Germline V gene data show CDR1 as SGHTA and CDR2 as FQGTGA. CDR3 nucleotides: TGTGCCAGCAGCTTAGATTTTGGCACAGATACGCAGTATTTT. It yields the protein CASSLDFGTDTQYF.

The chain joins TRBV19 to TRBJ2-2, with D possibly called TRBD1 or TRBD2 (6 bases each). The CDR3 is 19 amino acids. Deletions cut 5 bases from V and 3 bases from J, with 25 bases between. CDR1 and CDR2 from the germline V gene are LNHDA and SQIVND (reference sequence). The CDR3 spells CASSPPVGGTLFDTGELFF. DNA for the CDR3: TGTGCCAGTAGTCCCCCCGTGGGGGGCACCCTCTTTGACACCGGGGAGCTGTTTTTT.

The rearrangement uses TRBV19 and TRBJ1-2, with TRBD1 matching over 11 bases. The V and J ends lost 8 bases and 6 bases, in that order; junction bases with no gene match: 5. Per germline, CDR1 LNHDA and CDR2 SQIVND (reference sequence). CDR3 length: 13 amino acids. Here the CDR3 reads CASRWTGGDGYTF. As DNA, the CDR3 is TGTGCCAGTCGATGGACAGGGGGCGATGGCTACACCTTC.

The chain links TRBV2 to TRBJ1-3; D is uncertain. The CDR3 runs 14 residues. Germline CDR1 SNHLY, CDR2 FYNNEI. Trimming shortened V by 3 bases and J by 2 bases, and 8 bases separated the two germline ends. The CDR3 reads CASSEWVAGNTIYF. DNA of the CDR3: TGTGCCAGCAGTGAGTGGGTTGCTGGAAACACCATATATTTT.

V usage is TRBV24-1 and J usage is TRBJ2-2; 7 bases are shared with TRBD1. Trimming removed 0 bases from V and 7 bases from J; junction bases left unmatched: 7. CDR1 KGHDR and CDR2 SFDVKD come from the germline V gene. The CDR3 loop spans 16 amino acids. DNA for the CDR3: TGTGCCACCAGTGATTTGGGGAAGGGGGCGGTCGGGGAGCTGTTTTTT. Residues: CATSDLGKGAVGELFF.

V and J are TRBV10-3 and TRBJ1-1; the D gene is possibly TRBD1 (6 bases). V lost 7 bases and J 5 bases, leaving 14 bases between the germline ends. There are 13 residues in the CDR3. Germline lookup yields CDR1 ENHRY and CDR2 SYGVKD. CDR3 region: CAIIEGGGTEAFF. In DNA form, the CDR3 reads TGTGCCATCATCGAGGGAGGGGGTACTGAAGCTTTCTTT.

This clone was found once. CDR3 in amino acids: CATSDFGVTEQYF. The CDR3 DNA reads TGTGCCACCAGTGATTTTGGGGTAACCGAGCAGTACTTC. The chain links TRBV24-1 to TRBJ2-7; D unresolved. The CDR3 is made up of 13 amino acids. Trimming removed 1 base from V and 6 bases from J, with 9 bases in between. Per germline, CDR1 KGHDR and CDR2 SFDVKD.

The chain recombines TRBV11-1 with TRBJ2-3, with TRBD2 matching 8 bases. Germline V gene sequence: CDR1 SGHAT, CDR2 FQDESV (reference sequence). The CDR3 consists of 16 residues. The trim removed 5 bases at V and 0 bases at J, leaving 7 bases unmatched. CDR3 DNA: TGTGCCAGCAGCCGTTCCTTAGCGGGGAGCACAGATACGCAGTATTTT. This sequence encodes CASSRSLAGSTDTQYF.

V and J are TRBV5-6 and TRBJ2-1, with 8 bases that match TRBD2. CDR1 and CDR2 (germline): SGHDT, YYEEEE. The CDR3 covers 17 residues. The V segment lost 4 bases and the J segment 8 bases; nucleotides outside the gene matches: 17. The CDR3 bases are TGTGCCAGCAGCCTTGCGGGGGGACTAGGTCGGTTGGATGAGCAGTTCTTC. This translates into CASSLAGGLGRLDEQFF.

This rearrangement joins TRBV4-3 to TRBJ2-7; D remains ambiguous. CDR3 length equals 14 residues. Trimming pared 0 bases from V and 4 bases from J, leaving 10 bases between. Germline V gene data show CDR1 as LGHNA and CDR2 as YSLEER. CDR3 in amino acids: CASSQEMGGYEQYF. As DNA, the CDR3 is TGCGCCAGCAGCCAAGAGATGGGCGGTTACGAGCAGTACTTC.

The chain couples TRBV4-3 to TRBJ1-1; the D is unclear. V lost 0 bases and J 2 bases, leaving 7 bases between the germline ends. Germline V lookup: CDR1 LGHNA, CDR2 YSLEER. CDR3 length: 14 amino acids. The CDR3 coding sequence is TGCGCCAGCAGCCAAGAAGGCACTAACACTGAAGCTTTCTTT. This codes for CASSQEGTNTEAFF.

The chain uses TRBV10-3 and TRBJ2-7; TRBD1 matches 7 bases. V lost 6 bases, J lost 2 bases, and 4 bases stayed unmatched. This CDR3 contains 13 residues. Germline V lookup: CDR1 ENHRY, CDR2 SYGVKD. The CDR3 region has the DNA TGTGCCATCAGGACCGACAGGGCCTACGAGCAGTACTTC. The encoded protein is CAIRTDRAYEQYF.

This clone came up a few times. This rearrangement joins TRBV19 to TRBJ1-4; no clear D gene. Trimming left V 6 bases short and J 7 bases short, with 21 bases between. Per the germline V gene, CDR1 is LNHDA and CDR2 is SQIVND (reference sequence). This CDR3 is 16 amino acids long. CDR3 DNA: TGTGCCAGTAGAAAGACCGGGGTCCTAACGGGTGAAAAACTGTTTTTT. Amino acids: CASRKTGVLTGEKLFF. Filled out from reference TRBV19 and TRBJ1-4, the complete variable domain reads DGGITQSPKYLFRKEGQNVTLSCEQNLNHDAMYWYRQDPGQGLRLIYYSQIVNDFQKGDIAEGYSVSREKKESFPLTVTSAQKNPTAFYLCASRKTGVLTGEKLFFGSGTQLSVL.

The genes are TRBV29-1 and TRBJ1-2; D is uncertain. Germline CDR1 and CDR2: SQVTM and ANQGSEA. There are 14 residues in the CDR3. V was clipped by 0 bases and J by 8 bases, with 16 bases between them. CDR3 nucleotides: TGCAGCGTTGAAGATCTAGGAGGGTACCGCGGCTACACCTTC. Residues: CSVEDLGGYRGYTF.

This clone has more than one count but fewer than ten. CDR3 protein: CATSRQIQGLTNEKLFF. CDR3 sequence (DNA): TGTGCCACCAGCAGGCAGATACAGGGCTTAACTAATGAAAAACTGTTTTTT. The chain carries TRBV15 and TRBJ1-4, with D maybe TRBD1 (6 bases). Trimming pared 3 bases from V and 1 base from J, leaving 15 bases between. Germline V lookup: CDR1 LNHNV, CDR2 YYDKDF (reference sequence). The CDR3 has 17 amino acids. The full variable domain, completed using reference TRBV15 and TRBJ1-4, is DAMVIQNPRYQVTQFGKPVTLSCSQTLNHNVMYWYQQKSSQAPKLLFHYYDKDFNNEADTPDNFQSRRPNTSFCFLDIRSPGLGDTAMYLCATSRQIQGLTNEKLFFGSGTQLSVL.

In its sample, this clone was seen once. V usage is TRBV6-6 and J usage is TRBJ1-4, with D unresolved. The V gene's germline CDR1 is MNHNY and CDR2 SVGAGI (reference sequence). The V gene lost 9 bases and the J gene lost 2 bases, with 10 bases spanning the gap. CDR3 length equals 13 residues. The CDR3 sequence: CASTRPTNEKLFF. The CDR3 nucleotides read TGTGCCAGTACGCGACCTACTAATGAAAAACTGTTTTTT.

The chain recombines TRBV4-2 with TRBJ1-2, with D possibly being TRBD1 (5 bases). The CDR3 extends over 15 amino acids. Trimming stripped 4 bases from V and 1 base from J, with 13 bases between. Germline V gives CDR1 LGHNA, CDR2 YNFKEQ. The CDR3 loop reads CASSPGGDVNYGYTF. The CDR3 region has the DNA TGTGCCAGCAGCCCAGGAGGGGACGTTAACTATGGCTACACCTTC.